This T cell receptor beta chain is drawn from a study of cytomegalovirus exposure and HLA in healthy donors. The study's findings and limits: In most subjects, TCR beta sequences reportedly gave accurate predictions of HLA-A and HLA-B alleles.

For this clone: Its antigen is still unknown.

60 Vbeta and 13 Jbeta primers were used in PCR. The assay was immunoSEQ multiplex PCR, and TCRdb's table has in-frame clones only and misses some. The specimen's table records 150,000 to 200,000 clones. Germline CDR1 reads LNHNV; CDR2 reads YYDKDF (reference sequence). Trimming shortened V by 5 bases and J by 1 base, and 10 bases separated the two germline ends. The CDR3 is 14 residues long. The specimen sequenced was PBMCs. The sequence was obtained from a man aged 30 to 39 in good health and CMV-seronegative. The gene calls are TRBV15 and TRBJ2-3; D not resolved. The CDR3 region is CATSAGTRTDTQYF. The DNA for the CDR3 is TGTGCCACCAGCGCCGGTACCCGCACAGATACGCAGTATTTT.